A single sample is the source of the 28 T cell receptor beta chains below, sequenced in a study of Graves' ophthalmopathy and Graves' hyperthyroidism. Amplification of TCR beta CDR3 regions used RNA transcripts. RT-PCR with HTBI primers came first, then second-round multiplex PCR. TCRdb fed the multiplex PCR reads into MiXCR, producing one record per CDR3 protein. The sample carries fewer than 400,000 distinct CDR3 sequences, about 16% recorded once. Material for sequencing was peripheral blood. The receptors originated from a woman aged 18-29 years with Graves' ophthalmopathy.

The DNA for the CDR3 is TGTGCCAGCAGTGGACTTCAACAGACCCAGTACTTC. This codes for CASSGLQQTQYF. This chain joins TRBV2 and TRBJ2-5; D is uncertain. Germline V gene lookup returns CDR1 SNHLY and CDR2 FYNNEI. This CDR3 has 12 amino acids. V gave up 4 bases and J gave up 6 bases, with 9 bases separating them. The whole variable domain, filled in from reference TRBV2 and TRBJ2-5, reads EPEVTQTPSHQVTQMGQEVILRCVPISNHLYFYWYRQILGQKVEFLVSFYNNEISEKSEIFDDQFSVERPDGSNFTLKIRSTKLEDSAMYFCASSGLQQTQYFGPGTRLLVL.

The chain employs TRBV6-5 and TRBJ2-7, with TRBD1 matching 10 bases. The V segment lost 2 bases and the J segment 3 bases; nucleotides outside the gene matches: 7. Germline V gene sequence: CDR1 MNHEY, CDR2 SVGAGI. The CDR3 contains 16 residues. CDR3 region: CASSYETGQGFYEQYF. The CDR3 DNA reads TGTGCCAGCAGTTACGAGACGGGACAGGGGTTCTACGAGCAGTACTTC.

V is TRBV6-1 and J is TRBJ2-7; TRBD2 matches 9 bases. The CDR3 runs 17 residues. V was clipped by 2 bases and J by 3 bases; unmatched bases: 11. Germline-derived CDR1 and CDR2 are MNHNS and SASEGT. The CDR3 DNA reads TGTGCCAGCAGTGAACGGAGTAGAGTAGCGGGAGTCTACGAGCAGTACTTC. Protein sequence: CASSERSRVAGVYEQYF.

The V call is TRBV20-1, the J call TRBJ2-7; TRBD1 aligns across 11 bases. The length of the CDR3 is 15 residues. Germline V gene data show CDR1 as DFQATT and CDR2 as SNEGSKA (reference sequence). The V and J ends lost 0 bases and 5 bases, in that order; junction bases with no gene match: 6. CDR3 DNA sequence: TGCAGTGCTAGAGATCGGGACAGGGGGTTCCACGAGCAGTACTTC. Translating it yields CSARDRDRGFHEQYF.

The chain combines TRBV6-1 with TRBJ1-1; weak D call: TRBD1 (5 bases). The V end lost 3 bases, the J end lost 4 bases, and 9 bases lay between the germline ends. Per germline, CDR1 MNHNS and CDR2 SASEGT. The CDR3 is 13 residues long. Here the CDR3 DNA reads TGTGCCAGCAGTGAGGGGGGTCGCACTGAAGCTTTCTTT. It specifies CASSEGGRTEAFF.

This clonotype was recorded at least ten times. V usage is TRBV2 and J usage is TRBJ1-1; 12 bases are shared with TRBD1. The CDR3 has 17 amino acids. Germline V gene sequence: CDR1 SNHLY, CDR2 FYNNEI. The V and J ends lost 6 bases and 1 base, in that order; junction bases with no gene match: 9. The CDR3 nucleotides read TGTGCCAGCAGGAGGGGGACAGGGGGCGAGAAGAACACTGAAGCTTTCTTT. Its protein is CASRRGTGGEKNTEAFF.

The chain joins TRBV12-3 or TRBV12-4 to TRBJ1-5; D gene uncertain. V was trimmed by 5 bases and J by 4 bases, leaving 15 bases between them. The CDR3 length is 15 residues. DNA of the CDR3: TGTGCCAGCAGTCCCAGAATAGAAAGAAATCAGCCCCAGCATTTT. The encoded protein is CASSPRIERNQPQHF.

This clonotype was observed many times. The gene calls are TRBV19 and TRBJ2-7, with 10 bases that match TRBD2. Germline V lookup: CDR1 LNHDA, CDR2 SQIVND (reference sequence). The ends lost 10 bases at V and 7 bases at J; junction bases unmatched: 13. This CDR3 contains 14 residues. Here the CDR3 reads CATRQSGTSVEQYF. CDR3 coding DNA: TGTGCCACCCGTCAGTCCGGGACTAGCGTTGAGCAGTACTTC.

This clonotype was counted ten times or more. The CDR3: CASQTGGGRINQPQHF. The CDR3 nucleotides read TGTGCCAGCCAAACGGGGGGGGGTCGGATAAATCAGCCCCAGCATTTT. The chain uses TRBV6-2 or TRBV6-3 and TRBJ1-5; D perhaps matches TRBD1 (5 bases). V lost 8 bases, J lost 4 bases, and 21 bases lay in between. Germline-derived CDR1 and CDR2 are MNHEY and SVGEGT. The CDR3 covers 16 residues.

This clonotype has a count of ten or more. DNA of the CDR3: TGTGCCAGCAGCCGACGTCCCGAAGAGACCCAGTACTTC. This translates into CASSRRPEETQYF. The J gene is TRBJ2-5, the V gene TRBV27; D gene uncertain. The germline V gene has CDR1 MNHEY and CDR2 SMNVEV (reference sequence). This CDR3 comprises 13 residues. Trimming took off 6 bases at V and 3 bases at J, with 11 bases between the two ends.

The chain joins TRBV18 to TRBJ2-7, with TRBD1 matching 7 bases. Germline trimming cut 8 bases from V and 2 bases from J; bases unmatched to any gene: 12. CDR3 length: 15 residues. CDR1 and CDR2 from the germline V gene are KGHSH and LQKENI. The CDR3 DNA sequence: TGTGCCAGCGCAGAAAGGGACAGTCGAACCTACGAGCAGTACTTC. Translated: CASAERDSRTYEQYF.

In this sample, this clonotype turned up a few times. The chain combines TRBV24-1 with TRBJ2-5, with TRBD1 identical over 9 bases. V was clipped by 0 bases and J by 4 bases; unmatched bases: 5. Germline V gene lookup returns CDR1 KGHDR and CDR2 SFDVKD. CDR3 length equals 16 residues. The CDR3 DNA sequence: TGTGCCACCAGTGATTTGACAGGGGGCGAAAGAGAGACCCAGTACTTC. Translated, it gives CATSDLTGGERETQYF.

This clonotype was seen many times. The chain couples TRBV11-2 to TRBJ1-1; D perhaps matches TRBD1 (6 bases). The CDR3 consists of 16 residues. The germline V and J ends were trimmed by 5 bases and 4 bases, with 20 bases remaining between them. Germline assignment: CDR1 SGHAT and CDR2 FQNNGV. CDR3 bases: TGTGCCAGCAGCCTTAGACAGGCCGTGAGAGTCACTGAAGCTTTCTTT. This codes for CASSLRQAVRVTEAFF.

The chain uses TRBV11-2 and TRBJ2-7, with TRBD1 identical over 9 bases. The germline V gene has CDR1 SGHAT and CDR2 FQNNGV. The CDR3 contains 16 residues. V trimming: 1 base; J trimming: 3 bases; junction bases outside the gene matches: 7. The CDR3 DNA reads TGTGCCAGCAGCTTAGGAGGGACAGGGCTCTTCTACGAGCAGTACTTC. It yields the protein CASSLGGTGLFYEQYF.

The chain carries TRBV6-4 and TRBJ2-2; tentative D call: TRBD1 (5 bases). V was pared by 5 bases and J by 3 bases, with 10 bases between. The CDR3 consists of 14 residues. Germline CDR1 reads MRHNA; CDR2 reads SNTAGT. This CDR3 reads CASSKDTDTGELFF. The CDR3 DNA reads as TGTGCCAGCAGTAAGGACACTGACACCGGGGAGCTGTTTTTT.

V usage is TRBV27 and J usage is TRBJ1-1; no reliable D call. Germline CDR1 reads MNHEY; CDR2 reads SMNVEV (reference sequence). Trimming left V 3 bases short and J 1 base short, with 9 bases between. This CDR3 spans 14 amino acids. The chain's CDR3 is CASSFGSRNTEAFF. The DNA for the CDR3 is TGTGCCAGCAGTTTCGGGAGCAGGAACACTGAAGCTTTCTTT.

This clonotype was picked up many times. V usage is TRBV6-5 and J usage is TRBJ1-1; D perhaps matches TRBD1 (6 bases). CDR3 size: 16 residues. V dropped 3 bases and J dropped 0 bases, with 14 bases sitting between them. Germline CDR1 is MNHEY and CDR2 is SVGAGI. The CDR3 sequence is CASSYRQAMMNTEAFF. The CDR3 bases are TGTGCCAGCAGTTATAGACAGGCTATGATGAACACTGAAGCTTTCTTT.

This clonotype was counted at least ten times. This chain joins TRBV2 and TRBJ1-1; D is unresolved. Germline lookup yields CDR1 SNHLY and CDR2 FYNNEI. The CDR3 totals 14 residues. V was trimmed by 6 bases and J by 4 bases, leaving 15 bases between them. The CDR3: CASRGPGMGTEAFF. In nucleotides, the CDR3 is TGTGCCAGCAGAGGGCCTGGGATGGGCACTGAAGCTTTCTTT.

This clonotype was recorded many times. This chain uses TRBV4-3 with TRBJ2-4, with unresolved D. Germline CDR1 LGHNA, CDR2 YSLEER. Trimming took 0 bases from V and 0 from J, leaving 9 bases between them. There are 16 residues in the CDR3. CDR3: CASSQELGLAKNIQYF. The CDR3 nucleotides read TGCGCCAGCAGCCAAGAGCTGGGGTTAGCCAAAAACATTCAGTACTTC.

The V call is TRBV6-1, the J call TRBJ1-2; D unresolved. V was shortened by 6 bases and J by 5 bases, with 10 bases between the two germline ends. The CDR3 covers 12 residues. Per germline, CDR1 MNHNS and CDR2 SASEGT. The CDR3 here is CASRGVGYGYTF. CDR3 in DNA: TGTGCCAGCAGGGGCGTGGGGTATGGCTACACCTTC.

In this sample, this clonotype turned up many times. The CDR3 DNA reads TGTGCCCTTAAGTGGTGGGGACAGAGCACAGATACGCAGTATTTT. Translating it yields CALKWWGQSTDTQYF. This chain joins TRBV6-1 and TRBJ2-3; 7 bases are shared with TRBD1. J lost 0 bases, V lost 11 bases, and 11 bases had no gene match. The germline V gene encodes CDR1 MNHNS and CDR2 SASEGT. The CDR3 has 15 residues.

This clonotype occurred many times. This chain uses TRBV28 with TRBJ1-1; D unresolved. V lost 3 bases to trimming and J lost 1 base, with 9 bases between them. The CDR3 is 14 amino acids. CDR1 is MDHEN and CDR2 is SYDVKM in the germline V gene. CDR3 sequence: CASSFKSGNTEAFF. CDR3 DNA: TGTGCCAGCAGTTTTAAAAGCGGGAACACTGAAGCTTTCTTT.

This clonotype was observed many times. CDR3 sequence reads: CSARGTSSRLETQYF. Here the CDR3 DNA reads TGCAGTGCTAGAGGGACTAGCTCCCGATTGGAGACCCAGTACTTC. J is TRBJ2-5 and V is TRBV20-1, with TRBD2 matching 8 bases. CDR1 and CDR2 from the germline V gene are DFQATT and SNEGSKA (reference sequence). V lost 1 base, J lost 5 bases, and 9 bases stayed unmatched. CDR3 length: 15 residues.

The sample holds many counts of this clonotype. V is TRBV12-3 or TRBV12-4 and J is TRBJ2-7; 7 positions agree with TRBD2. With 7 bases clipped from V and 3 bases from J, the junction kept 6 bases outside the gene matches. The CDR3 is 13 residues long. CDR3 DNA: TGTGCCAGCACCTTGGGGGGGGTCTACGAGCAGTACTTC. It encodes CASTLGGVYEQYF.

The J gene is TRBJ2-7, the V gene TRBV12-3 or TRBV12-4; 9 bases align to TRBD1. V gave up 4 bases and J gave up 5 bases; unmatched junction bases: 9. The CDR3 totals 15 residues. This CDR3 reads CASSSHPDRGDEQYF. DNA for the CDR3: TGTGCCAGCAGTTCCCACCCGGACAGGGGCGACGAGCAGTACTTC.

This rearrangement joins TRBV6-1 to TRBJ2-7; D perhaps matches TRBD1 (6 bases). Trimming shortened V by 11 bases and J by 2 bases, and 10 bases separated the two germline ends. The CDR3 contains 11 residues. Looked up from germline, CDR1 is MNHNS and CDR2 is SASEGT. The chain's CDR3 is CADRSPYEQYF. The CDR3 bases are TGTGCCGACAGGTCTCCCTACGAGCAGTACTTC.

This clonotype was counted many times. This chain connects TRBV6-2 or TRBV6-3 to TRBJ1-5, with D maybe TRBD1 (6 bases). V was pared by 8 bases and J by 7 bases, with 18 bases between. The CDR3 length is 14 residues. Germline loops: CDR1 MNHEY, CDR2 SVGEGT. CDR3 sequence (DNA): TGTGCCAGCTCCCGGTGGGGGGCGGACCAGCCCCAGCATTTT. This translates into CASSRWGADQPQHF.

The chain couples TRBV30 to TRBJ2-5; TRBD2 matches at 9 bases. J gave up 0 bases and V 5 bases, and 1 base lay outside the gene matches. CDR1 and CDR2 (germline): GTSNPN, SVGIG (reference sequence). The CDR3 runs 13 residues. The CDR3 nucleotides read TGTGCCTGGGCTAGCGGGAACCAAGAGACCCAGTACTTC. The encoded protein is CAWASGNQETQYF. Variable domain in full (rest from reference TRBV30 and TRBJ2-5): SQTIHQWPATLVQPVGSPLSLECTVEGTSNPNLYWYRQAAGRGLQLLFYSVGIGQISSEVPQNLSASRPQDRQFILSSKKLLLSDSGFYLCAWASGNQETQYFGPGTRLLVL.